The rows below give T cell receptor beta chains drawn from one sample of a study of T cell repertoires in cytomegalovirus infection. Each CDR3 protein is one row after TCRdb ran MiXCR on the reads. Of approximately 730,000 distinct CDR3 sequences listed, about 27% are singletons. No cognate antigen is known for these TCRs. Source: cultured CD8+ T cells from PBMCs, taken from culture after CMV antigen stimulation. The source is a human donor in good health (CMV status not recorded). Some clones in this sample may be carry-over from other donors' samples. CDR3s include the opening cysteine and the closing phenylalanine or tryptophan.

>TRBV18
CASSPWTSSYEQYF
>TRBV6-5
CASSYPDRIEAFF
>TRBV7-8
CASSLPLAGQGDTSEETQYF
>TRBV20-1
CSARPPGTGIQPQHF
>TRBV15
CATSREDGNTGELFF
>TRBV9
CASSGRDVSSYNEQFF
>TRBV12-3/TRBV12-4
CASSSGRAQPQHF
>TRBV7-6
CASSLGDTYEQYF
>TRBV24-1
CATPVYPGTGPNTGELFF
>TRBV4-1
CASSQVMGPLSGNTKYF
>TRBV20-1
CSAFPQGGWQPQHF
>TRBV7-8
CASSLTVKPSGNTIYF
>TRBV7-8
CASSFTESNTEAFF
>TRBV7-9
CASILTVEKYNEQFF
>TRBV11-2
CASSLEQGVFLDTEAFF
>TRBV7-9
CASSHSLLGSGTIGGYGYTF
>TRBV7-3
CASSPELAGGPDTQYF
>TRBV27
CASSSGTGNKQYF
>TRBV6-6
CASRTSHSSGANVLTF
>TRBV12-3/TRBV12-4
CASSRLDRVRDEQFF
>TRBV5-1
CASSWTSGGAGYEQYF
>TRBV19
CASSIVAGDYGYTF
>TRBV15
CATSSSTGGNYNEQFF
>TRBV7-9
CASSRPGTAYNEQFF
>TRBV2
CASPESRGPLNEQFF
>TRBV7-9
CASSTGSLQVNYGYTF
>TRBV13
CASSRAGPGGYTF
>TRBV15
CATSARDRGISNQPQHF
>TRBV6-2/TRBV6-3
CASSFTVIRQGAEKLFF
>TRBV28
CASSFHGLSGNTIYF
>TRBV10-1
CASSEGDHYEQYF
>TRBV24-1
CATSDDSSGANVLTF
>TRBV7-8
CASSFYGRDTEAFF
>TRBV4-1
CASSQARDFRSNTEAFF
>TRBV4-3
CASSQERGGNEKLFF
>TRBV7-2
CASSLVGGYSTGELFF
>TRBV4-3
CASSQSPGLAGGRNEQFF
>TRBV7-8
CASSLVVATGARGYGYTF
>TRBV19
CASSPRGGTNEQYF
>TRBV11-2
CASSLVAALSTDTQYF
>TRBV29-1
CSAMTGASYEQYF
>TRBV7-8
CASRVTVSGEQYF
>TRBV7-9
CASSIAGQGRETQYF